The entry below gives a single TCR beta chain sequence along with its context. No antigen is known for it. Thawed PBMCs were FACS-sorted into unstimulated CD4+CD25+CD127- regulatory T cells, CD4+CD25- non-regulatory cells, CD4 and CD8 cells. The table came from immunoSEQ multiplex PCR; TCRdb's copy has only in-frame clones and leaves some out. The sample table sets out approximately 31,000 clones. The record originates from a study of Tregs in tolerant kidney transplant recipients. Broader study findings: In tolerant patients, donor-specific Tregs outgrew total Tregs, suggesting antigen-driven expansion. Findings come from small patient numbers and require larger validation.

This sequence was found in a human donor who received a combined kidney and bone marrow transplant. This specimen consisted of CD8+ T cells from blood, obtained before the transplant.

The covered CDR3 bases are TGTGCCAGTACCGCACTAGCTGGAAGCTCCTACAATGAG. It yields the protein CASTALAGSSYNE. The entire CDR3 protein is CASTALAGSSYNEQFF. The V call is TRBV19, the J call TRBJ2-1; maybe TRBD2 (6 bases). The CDR3 end is not reached by the read, which stops 3 residues before it; the germline J gene fills it in. V dropped 7 bases and J dropped 0 bases, with 16 bases sitting between them. There are 16 residues in the CDR3. The germline CDR1 and CDR2 sequences are LNHDA and SQIVND (reference sequence). Filled out from reference TRBV19 and TRBJ2-1, the complete variable domain reads DGGITQSPKYLFRKEGQNVTLSCEQNLNHDAMYWYRQDPGQGLRLIYYSQIVNDFQKGDIAEGYSVSREKKESFPLTVTSAQKNPTAFYLCASTALAGSSYNEQFFGPGTRLTVL.